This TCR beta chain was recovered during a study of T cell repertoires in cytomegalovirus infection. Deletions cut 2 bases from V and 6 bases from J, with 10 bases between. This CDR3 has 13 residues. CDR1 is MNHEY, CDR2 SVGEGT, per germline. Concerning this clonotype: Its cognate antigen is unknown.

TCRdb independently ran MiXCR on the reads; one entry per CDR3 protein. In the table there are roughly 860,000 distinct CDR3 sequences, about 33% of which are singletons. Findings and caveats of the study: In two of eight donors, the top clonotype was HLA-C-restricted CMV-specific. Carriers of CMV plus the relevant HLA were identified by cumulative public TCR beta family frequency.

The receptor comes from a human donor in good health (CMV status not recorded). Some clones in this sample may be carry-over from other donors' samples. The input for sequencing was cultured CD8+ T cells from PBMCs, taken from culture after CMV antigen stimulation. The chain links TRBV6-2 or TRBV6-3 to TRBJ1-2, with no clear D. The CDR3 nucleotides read TGTGCCAGCAGTTACCCCCCGGACGATGGCTACACCTTC. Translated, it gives CASSYPPDDGYTF.